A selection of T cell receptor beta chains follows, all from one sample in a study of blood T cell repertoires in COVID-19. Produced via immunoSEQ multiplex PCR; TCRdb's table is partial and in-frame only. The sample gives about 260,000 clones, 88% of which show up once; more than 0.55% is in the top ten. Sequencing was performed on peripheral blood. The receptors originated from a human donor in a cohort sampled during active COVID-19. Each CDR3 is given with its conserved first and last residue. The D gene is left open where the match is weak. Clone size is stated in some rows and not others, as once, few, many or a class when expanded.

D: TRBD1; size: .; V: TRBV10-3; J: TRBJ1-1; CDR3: CAISLATGENTEAFF; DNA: TGTGCCATCAGTTTGGCGACAGGGGAGAACACTGAAGCTTTCTTT
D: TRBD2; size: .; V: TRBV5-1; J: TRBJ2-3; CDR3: CASSLEDRLAGGYTDTQYF; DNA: TGCGCCAGCAGCTTGGAGGATCGCCTAGCGGGGGGGTACACAGATACGCAGTATTTT
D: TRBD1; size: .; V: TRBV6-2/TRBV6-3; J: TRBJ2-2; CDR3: CASSGQGTGELFF; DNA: TGTGCCAGCAGTGGACAGGGGACCGGGGAGCTGTTTTTT
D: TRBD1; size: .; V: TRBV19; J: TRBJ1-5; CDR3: CASSGQGGQPQHF; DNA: TGTGCCAGTTCAGGACAGGGGGGTCAGCCCCAGCATTTT
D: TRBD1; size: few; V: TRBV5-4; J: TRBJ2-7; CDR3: CASSSTNRGRYEQYF; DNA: TGTGCCAGCAGCTCGACAAACAGGGGGCGATACGAGCAGTACTTC
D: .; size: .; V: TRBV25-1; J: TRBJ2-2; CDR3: CASSRVTNTGELFF; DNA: TGTGCCAGCAGTCGGGTAACGAACACCGGGGAGCTGTTTTTT
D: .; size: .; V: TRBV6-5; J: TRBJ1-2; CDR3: CASSPRVESGYTF; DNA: TGTGCCAGCAGTCCTCGGGTGGAATCTGGCTACACCTTC
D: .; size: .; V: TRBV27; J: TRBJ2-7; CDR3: CASSFGTYYEQYF; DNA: TGTGCCAGCAGTTTTGGGACTTACTACGAGCAGTACTTC
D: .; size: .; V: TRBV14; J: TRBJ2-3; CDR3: CASSQDGGTGYSSTDTQYF; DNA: TGTGCCAGCAGCCAAGATGGGGGGACGGGGTACAGCAGCACAGATACGCAGTATTTT
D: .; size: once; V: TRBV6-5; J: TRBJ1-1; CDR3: CASSYRTGNTEAFF; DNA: TGTGCCAGCAGCTACCGAACGGGAAACACTGAAGCTTTCTTT
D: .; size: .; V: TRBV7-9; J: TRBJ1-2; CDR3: CASSSPDTNYGYTF; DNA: TGTGCCAGCAGCTCCCCCGACACGAACTATGGCTACACCTTC
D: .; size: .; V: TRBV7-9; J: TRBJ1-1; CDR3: CASSLAGRGRLNTEAFF; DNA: TGTGCCAGCAGCTTAGCGGGAAGGGGCAGATTGAACACTGAAGCTTTCTTT
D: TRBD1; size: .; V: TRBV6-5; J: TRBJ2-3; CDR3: CASRGTGTDTQYF; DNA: TGTGCCAGCAGAGGGACAGGGACAGATACGCAGTATTTT
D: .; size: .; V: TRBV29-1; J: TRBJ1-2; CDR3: CSVEAGTRYGYTF; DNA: TGCAGCGTTGAGGCAGGCACCCGCTATGGCTACACCTTC
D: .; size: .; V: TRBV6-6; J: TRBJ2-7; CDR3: CASSLTERYEQYF; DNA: TGTGCCAGCAGCCTGACGGAGCGCTACGAGCAGTACTTC
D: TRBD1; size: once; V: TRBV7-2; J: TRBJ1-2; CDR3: CASSLPWTGGQGYTF; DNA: TGTGCCAGCAGCTTACCTTGGACAGGGGGACAAGGCTACACCTTC
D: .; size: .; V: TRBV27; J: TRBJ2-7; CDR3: CASSFQGSYEQYF; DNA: TGTGCCAGCAGTTTCCAGGGCAGCTACGAGCAGTACTTC
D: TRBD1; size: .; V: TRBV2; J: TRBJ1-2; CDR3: CASSGYVQGNYGYTF; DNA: TGTGCCAGCAGCGGATATGTACAGGGGAACTATGGCTACACCTTC
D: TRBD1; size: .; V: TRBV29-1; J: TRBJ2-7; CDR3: CSFTGQAYEQYF; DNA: TGCAGCTTCACGGGACAGGCCTACGAGCAGTACTTC
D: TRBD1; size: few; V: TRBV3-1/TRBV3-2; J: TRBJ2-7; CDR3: CASSQDTGGPGEQYF; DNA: TGTGCCAGCAGCCAAGACACAGGGGGACCGGGGGAGCAGTACTTC
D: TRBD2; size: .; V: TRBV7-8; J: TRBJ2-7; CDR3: CASSLVGTSGSLYEQYF; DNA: TGTGCCAGCAGCTTAGTGGGGACTAGCGGGAGTTTGTACGAGCAGTACTTC
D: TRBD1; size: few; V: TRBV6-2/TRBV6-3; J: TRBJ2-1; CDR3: CASSSGTGEYNEQFF; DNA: TGTGCCAGCAGTTCCGGGACAGGAGAATACAATGAGCAGTTCTTC
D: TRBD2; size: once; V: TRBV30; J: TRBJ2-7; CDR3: CACQRGSSYEQYF; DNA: TGTGCCTGTCAGCGGGGGTCATCCTACGAGCAGTACTTC
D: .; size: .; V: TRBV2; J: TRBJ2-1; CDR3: CASRVDEGRYNEQFF; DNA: TGTGCCAGCAGGGTCGATGAGGGAAGATACAATGAGCAGTTCTTC
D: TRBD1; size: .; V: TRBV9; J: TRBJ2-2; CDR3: CASSVAGGTGGTGELFF; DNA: TGTGCCAGCAGCGTAGCTGGGGGGACAGGGGGTACCGGGGAGCTGTTTTTT
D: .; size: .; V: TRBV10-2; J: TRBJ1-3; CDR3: CASSGEADGNTIYF; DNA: TGCGCCAGCAGTGGCGAGGCAGATGGAAACACCATATATTTT
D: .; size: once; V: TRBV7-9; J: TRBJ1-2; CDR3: CASSLIGQVNYGYTF; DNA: TGTGCCAGCAGCTTAATAGGTCAGGTCAACTATGGCTACACCTTC
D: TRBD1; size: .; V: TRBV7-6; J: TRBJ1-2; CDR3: CASSFTQGAHYGYTF; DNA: TGTGCCAGCAGCTTCACCCAGGGGGCTCACTATGGCTACACCTTC